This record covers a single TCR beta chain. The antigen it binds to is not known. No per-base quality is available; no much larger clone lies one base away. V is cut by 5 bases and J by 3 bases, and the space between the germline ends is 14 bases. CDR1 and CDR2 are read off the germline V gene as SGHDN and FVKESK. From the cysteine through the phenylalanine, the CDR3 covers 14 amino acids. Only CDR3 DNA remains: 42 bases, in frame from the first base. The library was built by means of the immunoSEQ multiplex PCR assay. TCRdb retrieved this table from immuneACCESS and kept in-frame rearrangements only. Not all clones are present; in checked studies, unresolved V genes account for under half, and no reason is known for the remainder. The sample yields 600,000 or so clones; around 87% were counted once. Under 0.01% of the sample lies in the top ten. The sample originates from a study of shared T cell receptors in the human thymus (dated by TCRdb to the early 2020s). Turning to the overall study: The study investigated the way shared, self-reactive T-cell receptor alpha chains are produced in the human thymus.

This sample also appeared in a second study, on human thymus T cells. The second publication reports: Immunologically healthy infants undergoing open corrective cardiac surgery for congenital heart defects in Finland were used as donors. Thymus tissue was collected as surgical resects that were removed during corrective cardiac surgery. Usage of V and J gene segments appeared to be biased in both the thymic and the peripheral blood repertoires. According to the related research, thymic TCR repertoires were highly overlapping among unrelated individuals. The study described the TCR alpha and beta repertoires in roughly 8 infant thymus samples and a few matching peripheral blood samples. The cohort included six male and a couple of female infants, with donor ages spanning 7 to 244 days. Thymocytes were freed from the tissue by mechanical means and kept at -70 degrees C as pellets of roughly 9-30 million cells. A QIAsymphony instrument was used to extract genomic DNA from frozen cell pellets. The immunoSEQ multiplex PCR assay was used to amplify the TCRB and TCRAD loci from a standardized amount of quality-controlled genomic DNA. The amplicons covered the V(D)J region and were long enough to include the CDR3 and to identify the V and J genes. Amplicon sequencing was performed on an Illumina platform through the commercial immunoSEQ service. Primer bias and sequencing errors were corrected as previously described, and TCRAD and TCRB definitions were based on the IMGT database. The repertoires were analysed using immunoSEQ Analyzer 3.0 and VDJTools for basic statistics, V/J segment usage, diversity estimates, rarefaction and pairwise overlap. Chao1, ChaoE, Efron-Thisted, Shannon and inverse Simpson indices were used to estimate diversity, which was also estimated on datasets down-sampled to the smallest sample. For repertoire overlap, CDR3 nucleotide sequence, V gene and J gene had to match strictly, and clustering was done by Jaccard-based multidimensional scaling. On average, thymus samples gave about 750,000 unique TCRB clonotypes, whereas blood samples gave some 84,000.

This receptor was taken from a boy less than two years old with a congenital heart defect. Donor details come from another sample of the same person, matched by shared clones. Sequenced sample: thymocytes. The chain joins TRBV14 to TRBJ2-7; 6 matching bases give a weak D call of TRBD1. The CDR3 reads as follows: CASSTRTELYEQYF. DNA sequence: TGTGCCAGCAGCACTAGGACAGAACTCTACGAGCAGTACTTC.